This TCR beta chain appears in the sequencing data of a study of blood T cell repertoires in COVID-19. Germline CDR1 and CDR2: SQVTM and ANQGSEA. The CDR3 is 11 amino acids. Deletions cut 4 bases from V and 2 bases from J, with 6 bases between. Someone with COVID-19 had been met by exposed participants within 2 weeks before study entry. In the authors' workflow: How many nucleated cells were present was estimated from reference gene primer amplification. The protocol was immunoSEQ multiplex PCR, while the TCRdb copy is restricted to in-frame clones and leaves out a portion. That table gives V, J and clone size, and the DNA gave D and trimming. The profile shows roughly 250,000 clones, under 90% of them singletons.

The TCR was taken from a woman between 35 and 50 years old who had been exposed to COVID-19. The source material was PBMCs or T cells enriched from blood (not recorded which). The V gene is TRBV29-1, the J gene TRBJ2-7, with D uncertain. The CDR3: CSVGQTYEQYF. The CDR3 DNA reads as TGCAGCGTTGGGCAGACCTACGAGCAGTACTTC.